The next 21 T cell receptor beta chains were all read from a single sample in a study of human T cells and chemical hapten exposure. The time point denotes: patch test 2, 6 weeks after DPC sensitization. The sample's treatment: therapeutic diphenylcyclopropenone sensitization with weekly scalp DPC. TCRdb used MiXCR to reprocess the RACE reads, holding one entry per CDR3 protein. The data show under 100,000 distinct CDR3 sequences, about 10% seen once. The sample here was whole blood, taken in connection with sensitization to the hapten diphenylcyclopropenone (DPC). The origin of the receptors is a woman aged 25 to 39 with alopecia areata. Some clones in this sample may be carry-over from other donors' samples.

This clonotype was seen ten or more times. The gene calls are TRBV3-1 and TRBJ2-1, with 10 bases fitting TRBD1. Germline-derived CDR1 and CDR2 are LGHDT and YNNKEL (reference sequence). The CDR3 is 14 amino acids. The trim removed 2 bases at V and 7 bases at J, leaving 2 bases unmatched. CDR3 nucleotides: TGTGCCAGCAGCCAATGGGGACAGGGGAATGAGCAGTTCTTC. Protein product: CASSQWGQGNEQFF.

The rearrangement joins TRBV6-2 or TRBV6-3 to TRBJ2-5; 7 bases fit TRBD1. Trimming cost V 6 bases and J 5 bases; bases outside gene matches: 6. CDR3 size: 13 residues. Germline-derived CDR1 and CDR2 are MNHEY and SVGEGT. CDR3 amino acids: CASSPGQEETQYF. CDR3 nucleotide sequence: TGTGCCAGCAGCCCCGGACAGGAGGAGACCCAGTACTTC.

This clonotype was seen ten or more times. The rearrangement uses TRBV24-1 and TRBJ2-6, with a possible D match to TRBD2 (5 bases). CDR3 length equals 16 residues. Germline V gene sequence: CDR1 KGHDR, CDR2 SFDVKD. Trimming stripped 4 bases from V and 0 bases from J, with 9 bases between. The CDR3 is CATSDPGGSGANVLTF. The CDR3 nucleotides read TGTGCCACCAGTGACCCCGGAGGCTCTGGGGCCAACGTCCTGACTTTC.

DNA of the CDR3: TGCAGTGCTAACCCACAGGGGGCTCATGGCTACACCTTC. Translating gives CSANPQGAHGYTF. The rearrangement uses TRBV20-1 and TRBJ1-2, with TRBD1 matching 9 bases. Germline values: CDR1 DFQATT, CDR2 SNEGSKA (reference sequence). The CDR3 has 13 residues. V trimming: 4 bases; J trimming: 6 bases; junction bases outside the gene matches: 6.

This clonotype was counted ten times or more. The chain is built from TRBV6-4 and TRBJ2-2; 12 nucleotides agree with TRBD2. This CDR3 comprises 15 residues. V shed 5 bases, J shed 5 bases, and the junction held 3 bases outside the gene matches. The germline gives CDR1 MRHNA, CDR2 SNTAGT. The CDR3 sequence is CASSSTSGGTGELFF. For the CDR3, the DNA is TGTGCCAGCAGTTCGACTAGCGGGGGAACCGGGGAGCTGTTTTTT.

On this clonotype: A much larger clone is a single base away; this may be a read error. The rearrangement uses TRBV24-1 and TRBJ2-2, with a tentative D call TRBD2 (5 bases). The length of the CDR3 is 14 residues. Germline values: CDR1 KGHDR, CDR2 SFDVKD. CDR3 sequence: CVTSDPGTAGELFF. The DNA for the CDR3 is TGTGTCACCAGTGACCCGGGAACGGCCGGGGAGCTGTTTTTT.

J is TRBJ1-2 and V is TRBV14; 9 bases are a match to TRBD1. The CDR3 length is 16 residues. CDR1 is SGHDN and CDR2 is FVKESK in the germline V gene. The V and J ends lost 5 bases and 5 bases, in that order; junction bases with no gene match: 12. Here the CDR3 DNA reads TGTGCCAGCAGCTACCTCCGGGACAGGGTATCATATGGCTACACCTTC. Its translation: CASSYLRDRVSYGYTF.

At least ten counts were recorded for this clonotype. The J gene is TRBJ2-5, the V gene TRBV7-9, with D perhaps matching TRBD1 (5 bases). V was cut by 3 bases and J by 2 bases, with 13 bases left in between. The CDR3 spans 15 residues. The germline V gene encodes CDR1 SEHNR and CDR2 FQNEAQ (reference sequence). This CDR3 reads CASSFDVGRQETQYF. Here the CDR3 DNA reads TGTGCCAGCAGCTTCGACGTGGGGCGGCAAGAGACCCAGTACTTC.

The chain couples TRBV6-2 or TRBV6-3 to TRBJ1-5; D is perhaps TRBD1 (6 bases). Germline V gene sequence: CDR1 MNHEY, CDR2 SVGEGT. CDR3 length equals 14 residues. V shed 2 bases and J shed 8 bases, with 13 bases lying between them. The CDR3 sequence: CASSYPGAEKPQHF. In DNA form, the CDR3 reads TGTGCCAGCAGTTACCCAGGGGCCGAGAAGCCCCAGCATTTT.

There are a few counts of this clonotype. V and J are TRBV29-1 and TRBJ2-1; 7 nucleotides align to TRBD1. With 4 bases clipped from V and 8 bases from J, the junction kept 11 bases outside the gene matches. Germline CDR1 is SQVTM and CDR2 is ANQGSEA. CDR3 length equals 14 residues. The CDR3 bases are TGCAGCGTTGGCGTGGGACAGCTTAATCATGAGCAGTTCTTC. Its translation is CSVGVGQLNHEQFF.

The chain recombines TRBV4-1 with TRBJ2-1; D is unclear. The V end lost 1 base, the J end lost 9 bases, and 4 bases lay between the germline ends. This CDR3 has 11 residues. Germline V CDR1 and CDR2: MGHRA, YSYEKL. In DNA form, the CDR3 reads TGCGCCAGCAGCCAAGCCGGTGAGCAGTTCTTC. This sequence encodes CASSQAGEQFF.

This clonotype was observed many times. The V and J genes are TRBV18 and TRBJ1-2; maybe TRBD1 (6 bases). V gave up 4 bases and J gave up 3 bases, with 9 bases separating them. The CDR3 extends over 13 amino acids. CDR1 is KGHSH, CDR2 LQKENI, per germline. CDR3 loop: CASSQGQYYGYTF. CDR3 sequence (DNA): TGTGCCAGCTCACAAGGACAGTACTATGGCTACACCTTC.

In its sample, this clonotype was seen many times. The rearrangement joins TRBV6-2 or TRBV6-3 to TRBJ1-2; 9 nucleotides line up with TRBD1. The V and J ends lost 6 bases and 4 bases, in that order; junction bases with no gene match: 6. Germline lookup yields CDR1 MNHEY and CDR2 SVGEGT. The length of the CDR3 is 14 residues. In DNA form, the CDR3 reads TGTGCCAGCAGCCAAACAGGGGGCGCCTATGGCTACACCTTC. Protein product: CASSQTGGAYGYTF.

Ten or more counts support this clonotype. The chain has TRBV3-1 and TRBJ2-1, with D hard to call. Germline V gene lookup returns CDR1 LGHDT and CDR2 YNNKEL (reference sequence). This CDR3 is built from 15 residues. The germline V and J ends were trimmed by 3 bases and 0 bases, with 9 bases remaining between them. The CDR3: CASSQSVSSYNEQFF. DNA of the CDR3: TGTGCCAGCAGCCAGTCTGTCAGCTCCTACAATGAGCAGTTCTTC.

This clonotype was recorded many times. This rearrangement joins TRBV6-6 to TRBJ1-1; D call uncertain. This CDR3 comprises 15 residues. The V gene's germline CDR1 is MNHNY and CDR2 SVGAGI (reference sequence). Trimming took 0 bases from V and 8 from J, leaving 16 bases between them. CDR3 amino acids: CASSYSSNGEREAFF. CDR3 sequence (DNA): TGTGCCAGCAGTTACTCGAGTAACGGGGAAAGGGAAGCTTTCTTT.

This clonotype was found many times. The chain carries TRBV20-1 and TRBJ2-7; D is possibly TRBD1 or TRBD2 (5 bases each). Germline V gene lookup returns CDR1 DFQATT and CDR2 SNEGSKA (reference sequence). The CDR3 extends over 14 amino acids. The V and J ends lost 7 bases and 0 bases respectively, with 16 bases between them. The CDR3 here is CSGSGTPSSYEQYF. CDR3 sequence (DNA): TGCAGTGGGTCCGGGACGCCAAGCTCCTACGAGCAGTACTTC.

This clonotype has at least ten counts. The CDR3 sequence: CASSEGQTFSEAFF. The CDR3 nucleotides read TGTGCCAGCAGTGAGGGACAGACCTTTTCTGAAGCTTTCTTT. This chain uses TRBV2 with TRBJ1-1; TRBD1 matches at 7 bases. Germline V gene data show CDR1 as SNHLY and CDR2 as FYNNEI. V shed 3 bases and J 6 bases; nucleotides not matched to a gene: 7. The CDR3 consists of 14 residues.

The chain combines TRBV28 with TRBJ1-1, with 7 nucleotides matching TRBD1. The germline gives CDR1 MDHEN, CDR2 SYDVKM. CDR3 length: 13 amino acids. V shed 9 bases and J 4 bases; nucleotides not matched to a gene: 8. The CDR3 reads CASNHRGGTEAFF. The CDR3 DNA sequence: TGTGCCAGTAATCACAGGGGAGGCACTGAAGCTTTCTTT.

This clonotype occurred many times. The V call is TRBV3-1, the J call TRBJ2-7, with 8 nucleotides matching TRBD1. Germline CDR1 and CDR2: LGHDT and YNNKEL (reference sequence). Trimming cost V 7 bases and J 6 bases; bases outside gene matches: 14. The CDR3 covers 15 residues. In DNA, the CDR3 is TGTGCCAGCAAGGGTCAGGGGGCACAGCCAGCCGAGCAGTACTTC. It is translated as CASKGQGAQPAEQYF.

This clonotype was seen at least ten times. J is TRBJ2-7 and V is TRBV13; no definite D call. CDR1 and CDR2 (germline): PRHDT, FYEKMQ (reference sequence). V lost 5 bases, J lost 3 bases, and 14 bases lay in between. The CDR3 extends over 14 amino acids. The CDR3 loop is CASSDPSRNYEQYF. The CDR3 DNA sequence: TGTGCCAGCAGCGACCCCTCAAGGAACTACGAGCAGTACTTC.

The rearrangement uses TRBV6-2 or TRBV6-3 and TRBJ1-2; D remains unclear. Germline V gene data show CDR1 as MNHEY and CDR2 as SVGEGT. V shed 0 bases and J shed 8 bases, with 7 bases lying between them. This CDR3 comprises 12 residues. The CDR3 loop is CASSYSLGGYTF. Here the CDR3 DNA reads TGTGCCAGCAGTTACTCGCTAGGCGGCTACACCTTC.